This is a list of T cell receptor beta chains from one sample in a study of yellow fever vaccine responses in identical twins. TCRdb fed the RT-PCR reads into MiXCR, producing one record per CDR3 protein. The repertoire consists of around 2,800 distinct CDR3 sequences, with 80% occurring once and the leading ten covering roughly 10%. The starting material was T cells from blood (PBMCs), unsorted or a sorted subset (not recorded which), obtained before or after yellow fever vaccination (not recorded which). These receptors originate from a female donor who received the yellow fever vaccine. The conserved cysteine and the conserved F or W are not part of the CDR3 here. The size entry is marked missing in some rows and otherwise reads once, few, many or a size class.

V gene	clone size	CDR3 protein
TRBV7-9	once	ASSFIEREDQETQY
TRBV14	-	ASSQVAGLNTEAF
TRBV11-1	few	ASTRLAGGETQY
TRBV5-1	once	ASSLGLAGWRTDTQY
TRBV7-6	-	ASSRTRTSTDTQY
TRBV6-5	-	ASSYGGLAGGITGELF
TRBV11-1	-	ASSFPGQANSPLH
TRBV18	-	ASSPYNNEQY
TRBV20-1	once	SATAPNTGELF
TRBV4-3	once	ASSQDPRGTYEQY
TRBV29-1	-	SVEGGRGGPEEQF
TRBV5-1	-	ASSFNNEQF
TRBV25-1	-	ASSLQASYEQY
TRBV11-3	-	ASSYPQTQY
TRBV4-1	-	ASSQLGGYT
TRBV4-1	-	ASSRAGMGTEAF
TRBV5-1	once	ASSLNRGENEQY
TRBV27	-	ASSLLRGTYDEQY
TRBV10-1	few	ASSEMGARGYT
TRBV27	-	ASSSKSPLH
TRBV2	-	ASSVGGYGYT
TRBV5-8	-	ASSLVPTDTQY
TRBV9	few	ASSAEVSYSPLH
TRBV11-2	-	ASSPLSTGELF
TRBV15	-	ATSRGSGVHQPQH